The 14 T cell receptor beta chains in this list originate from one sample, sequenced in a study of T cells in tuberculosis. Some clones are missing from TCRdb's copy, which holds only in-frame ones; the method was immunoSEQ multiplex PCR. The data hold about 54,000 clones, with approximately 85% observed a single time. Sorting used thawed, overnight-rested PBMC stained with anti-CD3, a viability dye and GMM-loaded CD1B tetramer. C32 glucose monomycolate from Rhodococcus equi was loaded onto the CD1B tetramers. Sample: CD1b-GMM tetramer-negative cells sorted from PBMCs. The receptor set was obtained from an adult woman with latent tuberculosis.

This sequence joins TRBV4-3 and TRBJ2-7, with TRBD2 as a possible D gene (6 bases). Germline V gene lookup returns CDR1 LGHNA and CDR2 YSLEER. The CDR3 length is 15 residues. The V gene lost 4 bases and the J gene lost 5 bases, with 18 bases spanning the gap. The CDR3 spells CASSPHRDSPNEQYF. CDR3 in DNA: TGCGCCAGCAGCCCTCACCGGGACTCGCCTAACGAGCAGTACTTC.

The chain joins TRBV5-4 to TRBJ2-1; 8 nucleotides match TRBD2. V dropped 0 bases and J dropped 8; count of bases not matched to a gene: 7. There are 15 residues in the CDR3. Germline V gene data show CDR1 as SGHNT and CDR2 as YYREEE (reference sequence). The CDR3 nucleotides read TGTGCCAGCAGCTTGGTGGCGGGAGGTGGGCATGAGCAGTTCTTC. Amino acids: CASSLVAGGGHEQFF.

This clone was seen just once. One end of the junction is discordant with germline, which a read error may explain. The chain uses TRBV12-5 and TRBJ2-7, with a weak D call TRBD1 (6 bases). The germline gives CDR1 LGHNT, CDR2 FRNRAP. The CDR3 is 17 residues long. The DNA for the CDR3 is TGTGCTAGTGGTTCCTCCCCACCCTGGGACACCCAACACGAGCTGTACTTC. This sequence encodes CASGSSPPWDTQHELYF.

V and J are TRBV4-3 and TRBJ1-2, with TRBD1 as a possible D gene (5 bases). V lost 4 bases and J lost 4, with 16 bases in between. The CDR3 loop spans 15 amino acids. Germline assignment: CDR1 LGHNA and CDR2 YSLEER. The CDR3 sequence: CASSPLGGSSYGYTF. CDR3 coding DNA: TGCGCCAGCAGCCCTTTGGGGGGTTCGAGCTATGGCTACACCTTC.

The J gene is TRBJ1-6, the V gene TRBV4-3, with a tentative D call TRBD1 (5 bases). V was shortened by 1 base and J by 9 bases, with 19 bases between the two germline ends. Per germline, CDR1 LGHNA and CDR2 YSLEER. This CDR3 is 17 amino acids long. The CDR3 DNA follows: TGCGCCAGCAGCCAAGCTACACCAGGGTCAGTAATTTCACCCCTCCACTTT. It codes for CASSQATPGSVISPLHF.

The CDR3 sequence is CAILGVPEGAHTEAFF. CDR3 sequence (DNA): TGTGCCATTCTAGGGGTCCCCGAAGGGGCGCACACTGAAGCTTTCTTT. V usage is TRBV7-9 and J usage is TRBJ1-1, with D possibly being TRBD1 (5 bases). The germline V gene encodes CDR1 SEHNR and CDR2 FQNEAQ (reference sequence). V dropped 10 bases and J dropped 3 bases, with 24 bases sitting between them. CDR3 length: 16 amino acids.

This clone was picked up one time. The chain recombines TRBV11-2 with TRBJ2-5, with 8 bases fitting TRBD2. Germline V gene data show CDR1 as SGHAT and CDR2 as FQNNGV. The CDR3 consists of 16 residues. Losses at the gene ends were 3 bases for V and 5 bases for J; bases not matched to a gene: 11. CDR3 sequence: CASSFRSVSGIETQYF. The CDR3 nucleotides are TGTGCCAGCAGCTTTAGAAGTGTTAGCGGGATTGAGACCCAGTACTTC. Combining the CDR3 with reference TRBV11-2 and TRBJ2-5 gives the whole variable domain EAGVAQSPRYKIIEKRQSVAFWCNPISGHATLYWYQQILGQGPKLLIQFQNNGVVDDSQLPKDRFSAERLKGVDSTLKIQPAKLEDSAVYLCASSFRSVSGIETQYFGPGTRLLVL.

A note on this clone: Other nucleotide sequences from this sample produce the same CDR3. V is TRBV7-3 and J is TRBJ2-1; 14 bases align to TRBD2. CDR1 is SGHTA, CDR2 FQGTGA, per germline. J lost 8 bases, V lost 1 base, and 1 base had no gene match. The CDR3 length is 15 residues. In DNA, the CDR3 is TGTGCCAGCAGCTTAAGACTAGCGGGAGGGGATGAGCAGTTCTTC. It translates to CASSLRLAGGDEQFF. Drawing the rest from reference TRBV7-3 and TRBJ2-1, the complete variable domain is GAGVSQTPSNKVTEKGKYVELRCDPISGHTALYWYRQSLGQGPEFLIYFQGTGAADDSGLPNDRFFAVRPEGSVSTLKIQRTERGDSAVYLCASSLRLAGGDEQFFGPGTRLTVL.

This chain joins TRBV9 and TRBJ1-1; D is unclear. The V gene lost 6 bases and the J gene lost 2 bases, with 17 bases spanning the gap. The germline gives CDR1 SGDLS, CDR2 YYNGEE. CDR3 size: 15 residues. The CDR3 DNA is TGTGCCAGCACGTCGGACGGAACTAGTAACACTGAAGCTTTCTTT. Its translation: CASTSDGTSNTEAFF.

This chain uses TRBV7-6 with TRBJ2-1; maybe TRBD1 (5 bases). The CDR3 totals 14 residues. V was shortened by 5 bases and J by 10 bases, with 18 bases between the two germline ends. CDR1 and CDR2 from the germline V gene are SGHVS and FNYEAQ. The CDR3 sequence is CASSLTTVWKEQFF. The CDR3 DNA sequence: TGTGCCAGCAGCCTCACGACAGTTTGGAAAGAGCAGTTCTTC.

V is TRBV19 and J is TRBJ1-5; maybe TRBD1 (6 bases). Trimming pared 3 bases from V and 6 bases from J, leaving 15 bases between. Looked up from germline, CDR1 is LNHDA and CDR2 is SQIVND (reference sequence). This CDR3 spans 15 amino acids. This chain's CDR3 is CASSIGGGGRQPQHF. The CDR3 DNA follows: TGTGCCAGTAGTATTGGAGGCGGGGGCCGTCAGCCCCAGCATTTT.

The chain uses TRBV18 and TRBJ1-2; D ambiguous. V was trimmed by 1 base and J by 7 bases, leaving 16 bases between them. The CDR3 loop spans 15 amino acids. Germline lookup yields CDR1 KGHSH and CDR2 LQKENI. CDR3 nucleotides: TGTGCCAGCTCACCACAGCAGGCAGCCGCTTCTGGCTACACCTTC. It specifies CASSPQQAAASGYTF.

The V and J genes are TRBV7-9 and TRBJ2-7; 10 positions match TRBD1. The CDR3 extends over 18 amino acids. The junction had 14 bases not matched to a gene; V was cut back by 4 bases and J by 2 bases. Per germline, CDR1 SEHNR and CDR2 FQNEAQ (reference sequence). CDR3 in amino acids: CASSSGTGVRTDTYEQYF. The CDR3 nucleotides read TGTGCCAGCAGCTCCGGGACAGGGGTCCGCACTGACACCTACGAGCAGTACTTC.

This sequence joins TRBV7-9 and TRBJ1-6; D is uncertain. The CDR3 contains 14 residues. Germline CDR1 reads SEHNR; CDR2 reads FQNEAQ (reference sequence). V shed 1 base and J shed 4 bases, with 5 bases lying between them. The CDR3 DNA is TGTGCCAGCAGCTTAGAACAGTATAATTCACCCCTCCACTTT. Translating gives CASSLEQYNSPLHF.